The rows below give T cell receptor beta chains drawn from one sample of a study of identifying expanded T cells in peripheral blood. Only in-frame clones appear in the TCRdb table, and some are missing; sequencing was by immunoSEQ multiplex PCR. This table holds tens of thousands of clones, about four fifths found once. Sequences were obtained from blood. These receptors all stem from a person between 18 and 70 years old in good health. CDR3s include the opening cysteine and the closing phenylalanine or tryptophan. D genes are given only for firm matches. Only some rows state a clone size, as once, few, many or a class for expanded clones.

V: TRBV28
J: TRBJ1-1
D: .
length: 15
size: .
CDR3: CASIEQGGKGNEAFF
DNA: TGTGCCAGCATCGAACAGGGTGGGAAAGGAAATGAAGCTTTCTTT

V: TRBV28
J: TRBJ2-7
D: TRBD1
length: 17
size: .
CDR3: CASRETGGAPISYEQYF
DNA: TGTGCCAGCAGGGAGACAGGGGGCGCACCTATCTCCTACGAGCAGTACTTC

V: TRBV19
J: TRBJ2-7
D: TRBD1
length: 14
size: once
CDR3: CASSRRQGVYEQYF
DNA: TGTGCCAGTAGTAGGAGGCAGGGGGTCTACGAGCAGTACTTC

V: TRBV11-3
J: TRBJ2-2
D: .
length: 13
size: .
CDR3: CASSKGGTGELFF
DNA: TGTGCCAGCAGCAAGGGTGGCACCGGGGAGCTGTTTTTT

V: TRBV30
J: TRBJ1-2
D: .
length: 14
size: once
CDR3: CAWTPRGTNYGYTF
DNA: TGTGCCTGGACTCCCCGGGGGACGAACTATGGCTACACCTTC

V: TRBV7-9
J: TRBJ2-1
D: TRBD1
length: 14
size: .
CDR3: CASSWGTGRDEQFF
DNA: TGTGCCAGCAGTTGGGGGACAGGGAGGGATGAGCAGTTCTTC

V: TRBV5-5
J: TRBJ2-5
D: .
length: 17
size: .
CDR3: CASSWASREEWKETQYF
DNA: TGTGCCAGCAGCTGGGCATCGAGGGAGGAGTGGAAAGAGACCCAGTACTTC

V: TRBV19
J: TRBJ2-1
D: TRBD2
length: 14
size: .
CDR3: CASSMTSGGNEQFF
DNA: TGTGCCAGTAGTATGACTAGCGGGGGGAATGAGCAGTTCTTC

V: TRBV29-1
J: TRBJ2-1
D: TRBD1
length: 19
size: .
CDR3: CSGARDRGVTGLGYNEQFF
DNA: TGCAGCGGTGCGAGGGACAGGGGGGTCACGGGTTTAGGTTACAATGAGCAGTTCTTC

V: TRBV6-5
J: TRBJ2-1
D: .
length: 15
size: .
CDR3: CASSPGVIGNNEQFF
DNA: TGTGCCAGCAGCCCGGGGGTTATCGGTAACAATGAGCAGTTCTTC

V: TRBV20-1
J: TRBJ2-7
D: .
length: 11
size: .
CDR3: CSIGGYYEQYF
DNA: TGCAGCATAGGGGGTTACTACGAGCAGTACTTC

V: TRBV11-3
J: TRBJ2-3
D: .
length: 13
size: .
CDR3: CASSRDRGDTQYF
DNA: TGTGCCAGCAGCCGGGACCGCGGAGATACGCAGTATTTT

V: TRBV19
J: TRBJ2-2
D: TRBD1
length: 14
size: once
CDR3: CASTVTGVTGELFF
DNA: TGTGCCAGTACTGTGACAGGGGTCACCGGGGAGCTGTTTTTT

V: TRBV15
J: TRBJ1-3
D: TRBD1
length: 14
size: .
CDR3: CATSRGQGGNTIYF
DNA: TGTGCCACCAGCAGAGGACAGGGTGGAAACACCATATATTTT

V: TRBV29-1
J: TRBJ2-1
D: .
length: 13
size: .
CDR3: CSGRTRPYNEQFF
DNA: TGCAGCGGTCGGACGAGGCCCTACAATGAGCAGTTCTTC

V: TRBV5-1
J: TRBJ1-1
D: TRBD1
length: 16
size: .
CDR3: CASSFSSGGLRTEAFF
DNA: TGCGCCAGCAGCTTTTCATCAGGGGGCTTGAGGACTGAAGCTTTCTTT

V: TRBV7-2
J: TRBJ2-3
D: .
length: 16
size: .
CDR3: CASSPTPSSGTDTQYF
DNA: TGTGCCAGCAGCCCGACTCCCTCCTCTGGGACAGATACGCAGTATTTT

V: TRBV29-1
J: TRBJ2-7
D: TRBD2
length: 13
size: .
CDR3: CSVGGLTGGEQYF
DNA: TGCAGCGTTGGAGGCCTAACGGGGGGCGAGCAGTACTTC

V: TRBV28
J: TRBJ1-4
D: .
length: 14
size: .
CDR3: CASSLQATNEKLFF
DNA: TGTGCCAGCAGTCTACAGGCAACTAATGAAAAACTGTTTTTT

V: TRBV28
J: TRBJ2-7
D: TRBD2
length: 13
size: .
CDR3: CATAGGASYEQYF
DNA: TGTGCCACTGCGGGGGGGGCATCCTACGAGCAGTACTTC

V: TRBV5-1
J: TRBJ2-7
D: .
length: 13
size: .
CDR3: CASTKQGTYEQYF
DNA: TGCGCCAGCACAAAACAGGGTACCTACGAGCAGTACTTC

V: TRBV4-1
J: TRBJ2-7
D: TRBD2
length: 16
size: .
CDR3: CASSPRPRAGGPEQYF
DNA: TGCGCCAGCAGCCCCAGGCCCCGAGCGGGAGGGCCGGAGCAGTACTTC

V: TRBV29-1
J: TRBJ2-3
D: .
length: 14
size: .
CDR3: CSVEIQRRVGTQYF
DNA: TGCAGCGTTGAAATACAGAGAAGGGTCGGTACGCAGTATTTT

V: TRBV11-1
J: TRBJ1-2
D: .
length: 17
size: .
CDR3: CASSPAPGGRTNYGYTF
DNA: TGTGCCAGCAGCCCCGCCCCCGGGGGGCGAACTAACTATGGCTACACCTTC

V: TRBV18
J: TRBJ1-1
D: .
length: 12
size: .
CDR3: CASSPMEPEAFF
DNA: TGTGCCAGCTCACCAATGGAGCCTGAAGCTTTCTTT

V: TRBV4-2
J: TRBJ2-2
D: .
length: 14
size: .
CDR3: CASINGADTGELFF
DNA: TGTGCCAGCATCAATGGGGCGGACACCGGGGAGCTGTTTTTT

V: TRBV15
J: TRBJ2-6
D: TRBD1
length: 16
size: .
CDR3: CATSRDRSSGANVLTF
DNA: TGTGCCACCAGCAGGGACAGGTCCTCTGGGGCCAACGTCCTGACTTTC

V: TRBV19
J: TRBJ2-1
D: TRBD2
length: 17
size: .
CDR3: CASTPLLLAGTNNEQFF
DNA: TGTGCCAGTACCCCCCTCCTACTAGCGGGGACGAACAATGAGCAGTTCTTC

V: TRBV18
J: TRBJ1-4
D: TRBD1
length: 14
size: .
CDR3: CASSRWDSSEKLFF
DNA: TGTGCCAGCTCACGATGGGACAGCTCTGAAAAACTGTTTTTT

V: TRBV7-2
J: TRBJ2-7
D: .
length: 16
size: .
CDR3: CASSLKLGGGALEQYF
DNA: TGTGCCAGCAGCTTAAAACTCGGAGGGGGCGCCCTGGAGCAGTACTTC

V: TRBV5-1
J: TRBJ1-3
D: TRBD1
length: 14
size: .
CDR3: CASSFGTAGNTIYF
DNA: TGCGCCAGCAGCTTCGGGACAGCCGGCAACACCATATATTTT

V: TRBV7-6
J: TRBJ2-2
D: TRBD1
length: 16
size: .
CDR3: CASSLADRVLSGELFF
DNA: TGTGCCAGCAGCTTAGCGGACAGGGTCCTCTCCGGGGAGCTGTTTTTT